Each of the 19 T cell receptor beta chains below was sequenced from the same sample in a study of blood T cell repertoires in COVID-19 (dated by TCRdb to the early 2020s). Library prep was done by the immunoSEQ multiplex PCR assay. The immuneACCESS repertoire file appears here via TCRdb, limited to in-frame rearrangements. These files lack a portion of the clones; in checked studies, under half of the deficit traces to unresolved V genes, and the cause of the others is not known. The sample profile shows fewer than 200,000 clones; approximately 84% of them were found once. Approximately 2.6% of the sample rests with the top ten. The sample comprised peripheral blood. These receptors were obtained from a woman aged 80 or older with COVID-19, enrolled during active disease.

The chain joins TRBV9 to TRBJ2-3; 8 bases fit TRBD1. V lost 3 bases and J lost 2; bases outside the gene matches: 8. CDR1 and CDR2 from the germline V gene are SGDLS and YYNGEE. This CDR3 has 16 residues. CDR3 region: CASSARTGNPTDTQYF. The CDR3 DNA follows: TGTGCCAGCAGCGCAAGGACAGGGAATCCCACAGATACGCAGTATTTT. Full variable domain (missing parts from reference TRBV9 and TRBJ2-3): DSGVTQTPKHLITATGQRVTLRCSPRSGDLSVYWYQQSLDQGLQFLIQYYNGEERAKGNILERFSAQQFPDLHSELNLSSLELGDSALYFCASSARTGNPTDTQYFGPGTRLTVL.

The chain carries TRBV29-1 and TRBJ1-2, with 10 bases that match TRBD1. Germline-derived CDR1 and CDR2 are SQVTM and ANQGSEA. CDR3 length: 13 amino acids. V shed 6 bases and J 4 bases; nucleotides not matched to a gene: 5. The CDR3 DNA follows: TGCAGCGTAAGGGACAGGGGTGTCTATGGCTACACCTTC. Translation gives CSVRDRGVYGYTF.

The chain carries TRBV4-3 and TRBJ1-1; TRBD1 matches 10 bases. With 5 bases clipped from V and 1 base from J, the junction kept 1 base outside the gene matches. Germline V CDR1 and CDR2: LGHNA, YSLEER. The CDR3 covers 14 residues. For the CDR3, the DNA is TGCGCCAGCAGCTGGACAGGGGGGAACACTGAAGCTTTCTTT. This translates into CASSWTGGNTEAFF.

This chain joins TRBV7-2 and TRBJ2-7; a weak D match, TRBD1 (5 bases). The CDR3 sequence is 15 residues long. The V gene's germline CDR1 is SGHTA and CDR2 FQGNSA. The V end lost 0 bases, the J end lost 4 bases, and 13 bases lay between the germline ends. The CDR3 DNA is TGTGCCAGCAGCTTAGCCTCAATACAGGTTTACGAGCAGTACTTC. It encodes CASSLASIQVYEQYF.

The chain employs TRBV19 and TRBJ2-2; TRBD1 aligns across 8 bases. Trimming at V came to 6 bases and at J to 5 bases, leaving 11 bases not matched to a gene. The CDR3 length is 16 residues. Germline CDR1 LNHDA, CDR2 SQIVND (reference sequence). CDR3 DNA: TGTGCCAGTAGGGTAGAGAGGACAGGGCGTACCGGGGAGCTGTTTTTT. This translates into CASRVERTGRTGELFF.

The genes are TRBV18 and TRBJ2-1; D is perhaps TRBD2 (5 bases). This CDR3 has 14 amino acids. The germline CDR1 and CDR2 sequences are KGHSH and LQKENI. The V end was cut by 2 bases, the J end by 3 bases, with 8 bases between. CDR3 nucleotides: TGTGCCAGCTCACCAGGTGGGAGCTACAATGAGCAGTTCTTC. Translating gives CASSPGGSYNEQFF.

The chain links TRBV20-1 to TRBJ1-1; D unresolved. The CDR3 contains 11 residues. The V end lost 1 base, the J end lost 3 bases, and 3 bases lay between the germline ends. CDR1 and CDR2 (germline): DFQATT, SNEGSKA (reference sequence). CDR3 bases: TGCAGTGCTAGAGGAGACACTGAAGCTTTCTTT. It yields the protein CSARGDTEAFF.

The V call is TRBV30, the J call TRBJ1-2; maybe TRBD1 (5 bases). V gave up 0 bases and J gave up 4 bases, with 6 bases separating them. The germline gives CDR1 GTSNPN, CDR2 SVGIG (reference sequence). This CDR3 spans 12 amino acids. The CDR3 here is CAWSVGLYGYTF. In DNA form, the CDR3 reads TGTGCCTGGAGTGTGGGACTCTATGGCTACACCTTC.

The count of this clone is one. The genes are TRBV29-1 and TRBJ2-1, with D tentatively TRBD2 (5 bases). Trimming left V 4 bases short and J 10 bases short, with 14 bases between. Germline V gene lookup returns CDR1 SQVTM and CDR2 ANQGSEA. The CDR3 is 12 residues long. The CDR3 coding sequence is TGCAGCGTTGGAGGACTCAAAGGGGAGCAGTTCTTC. Amino acid sequence: CSVGGLKGEQFF.

V usage is TRBV6-1 and J usage is TRBJ1-3; 7 bases agree with TRBD1. The germline CDR1 and CDR2 sequences are MNHNS and SASEGT. V lost 2 bases, J lost 3 bases, and 16 bases stayed unmatched. The CDR3 contains 19 residues. The CDR3 DNA reads as TGTGCCAGCAGTGAATTCCCACTCCAAGCAGGGGGATTTGGAAACACCATATATTTT. Encoded protein: CASSEFPLQAGGFGNTIYF.

The V and J genes are TRBV3-1 (or the pseudogene TRBV3-2) and TRBJ1-1, with D perhaps TRBD1 (5 bases). The CDR3 has 12 residues. CDR1 and CDR2 from the germline V gene are LGHDT and YNNKEL (reference sequence). Trimming removed 4 bases from V and 7 bases from J, with 10 bases in between. The CDR3 spells CASSPSGGEAFF. CDR3 nucleotide sequence: TGTGCCAGCAGCCCCTCGGGGGGTGAAGCTTTCTTT.

J is TRBJ1-3 and V is TRBV29-1, with D uncertain. This CDR3 has 13 amino acids. Germline assignment: CDR1 SQVTM and CDR2 ANQGSEA. V was trimmed by 4 bases and J by 0 bases, leaving 7 bases between them. Written as DNA, the CDR3 is TGCAGCGTTGCGGAGTACTCTGGAAACACCATATATTTT. This gives the protein CSVAEYSGNTIYF.

Worth noting for this clone: Other DNA sequences in this sample translate to the same CDR3. CDR3 protein: CASSPAENTEAFF. CDR3 in DNA: TGTGCCAGCTCACCAGCGGAGAACACTGAAGCTTTCTTT. The chain combines TRBV18 with TRBJ1-1; D gene unclear. V was cut by 2 bases and J by 1 base, with 5 bases left in between. Germline V gene lookup returns CDR1 KGHSH and CDR2 LQKENI. This CDR3 spans 13 amino acids. Based on the CDR3 plus reference TRBV18 and TRBJ1-1, the full variable domain is NAGVMQNPRHLVRRRGQEARLRCSPMKGHSHVYWYRQLPEEGLKFMVYLQKENIIDESGMPKERFSAEFPKEGPSILRIQQVVRGDSAAYFCASSPAENTEAFFGQGTRLTVV.

This sequence joins TRBV27 and TRBJ1-2; 7 bases line up with TRBD1. The CDR3 covers 14 residues. The V gene's germline CDR1 is MNHEY and CDR2 SMNVEV (reference sequence). After removal of 4 bases from V and 1 base from J, the junction contained 3 bases not matched to a gene. The CDR3: CASSYQGVNYGYTF. For the CDR3, the DNA is TGTGCCAGCAGTTATCAGGGGGTTAACTATGGCTACACCTTC.

With regard to this clone: With a much larger clone just one base away, this may be a read error. This chain uses TRBV27 with TRBJ2-7; 11 bases line up with TRBD2. Germline V gives CDR1 MNHEY, CDR2 SMNVEV (reference sequence). The CDR3 runs 15 residues. Trimming at V came to 3 bases and at J to 0 bases, leaving 1 base not matched to a gene. The CDR3 DNA reads as TGTGCCAGCAGTTTGGGACTAGCGGACTCCTACGAGCAGTACTTC. Translating it yields CASSLGLADSYEQYF.

V and J are TRBV15 and TRBJ2-1; D is perhaps TRBD2 (6 bases). CDR3 size: 15 residues. The ends were cut back, 4 bases at V and 7 bases at J, with 17 bases in the middle. Per the germline V gene, CDR1 is LNHNV and CDR2 is YYDKDF (reference sequence). This chain's CDR3 is CATSISGLALNEQFF. The CDR3 DNA reads TGTGCCACCAGCATTAGCGGCCTAGCGTTAAATGAGCAGTTCTTC.

The chain uses TRBV18 and TRBJ2-7; the match to TRBD1 covers 12 bases. Germline assignment: CDR1 KGHSH and CDR2 LQKENI. The CDR3 is 16 residues long. Losses at the gene ends were 4 bases for V and 2 bases for J; bases not matched to a gene: 6. CDR3: CASSHYGTGGTYEQYF. The DNA for the CDR3 is TGTGCCAGCTCACACTACGGGACAGGGGGCACCTACGAGCAGTACTTC.

The V gene is TRBV10-1, the J gene TRBJ2-3; 9 nucleotides agree with TRBD2. Germline lookup yields CDR1 WNHNN and CDR2 SYGVQD (reference sequence). The CDR3 has 14 amino acids. V was clipped by 5 bases and J by 5 bases; unmatched bases: 5. The CDR3 nucleotides are TGCGCCAGCAGTCGGACTAGCGCGGAAGATACGCAGTATTTT. Translated: CASSRTSAEDTQYF.

The chain's CDR3 is CASSSGLAGVIDTQYF. The DNA of the CDR3 is TGTGCCAGCAGCAGTGGACTAGCGGGAGTGATAGATACGCAGTATTTT. This chain uses TRBV7-7 with TRBJ2-3, with 13 bases identical to TRBD2. Germline V lookup: CDR1 SSHAT, CDR2 FNYEAQ (reference sequence). The CDR3 is made up of 16 amino acids. V lost 5 bases and J lost 5; bases outside the gene matches: 7.